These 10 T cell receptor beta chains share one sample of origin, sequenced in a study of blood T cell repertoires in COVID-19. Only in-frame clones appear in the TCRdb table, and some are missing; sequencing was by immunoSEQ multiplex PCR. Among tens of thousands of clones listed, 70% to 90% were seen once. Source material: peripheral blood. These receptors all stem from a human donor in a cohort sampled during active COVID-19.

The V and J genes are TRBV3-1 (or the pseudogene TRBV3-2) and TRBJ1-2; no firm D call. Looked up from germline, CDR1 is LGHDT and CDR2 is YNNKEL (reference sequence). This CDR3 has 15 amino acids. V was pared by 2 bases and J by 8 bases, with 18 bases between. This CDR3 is CASSQSMEKTGGYTF. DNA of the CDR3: TGTGCCAGCAGCCAAAGTATGGAGAAAACGGGAGGCTACACCTTC.

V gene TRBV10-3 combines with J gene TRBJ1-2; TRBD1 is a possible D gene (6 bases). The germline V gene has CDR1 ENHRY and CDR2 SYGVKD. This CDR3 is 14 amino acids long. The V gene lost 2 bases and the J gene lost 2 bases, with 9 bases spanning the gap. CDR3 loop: CAISEGQLNYGYTF. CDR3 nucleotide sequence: TGTGCCATCAGTGAGGGACAGCTAAACTATGGCTACACCTTC.

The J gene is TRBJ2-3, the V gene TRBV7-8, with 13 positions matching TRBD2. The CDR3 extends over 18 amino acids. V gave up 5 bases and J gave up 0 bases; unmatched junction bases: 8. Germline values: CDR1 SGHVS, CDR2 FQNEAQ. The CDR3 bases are TGTGCCAGCAGCCCGCCTCTGGGACTAGCGGGAAGCACAGATACGCAGTATTTT. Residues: CASSPPLGLAGSTDTQYF.

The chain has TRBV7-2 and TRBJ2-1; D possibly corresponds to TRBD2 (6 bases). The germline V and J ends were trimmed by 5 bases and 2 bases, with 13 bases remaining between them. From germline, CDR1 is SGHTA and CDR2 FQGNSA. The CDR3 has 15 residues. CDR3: CASSIGTVPYNEQFF. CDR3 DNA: TGTGCCAGCAGCATCGGGACTGTTCCCTACAATGAGCAGTTCTTC.

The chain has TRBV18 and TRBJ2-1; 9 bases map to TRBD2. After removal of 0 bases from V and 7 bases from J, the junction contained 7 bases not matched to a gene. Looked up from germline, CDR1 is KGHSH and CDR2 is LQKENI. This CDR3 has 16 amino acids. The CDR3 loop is CASSPPSGGLQNEQFF. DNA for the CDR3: TGTGCCAGCTCACCACCTAGCGGGGGCCTCCAGAATGAGCAGTTCTTC.

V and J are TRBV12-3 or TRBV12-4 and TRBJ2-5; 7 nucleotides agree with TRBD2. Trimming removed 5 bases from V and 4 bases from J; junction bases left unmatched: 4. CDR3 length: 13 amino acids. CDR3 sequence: CASSPPGGETQYF. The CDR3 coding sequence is TGTGCCAGCAGTCCCCCGGGGGGAGAGACCCAGTACTTC.

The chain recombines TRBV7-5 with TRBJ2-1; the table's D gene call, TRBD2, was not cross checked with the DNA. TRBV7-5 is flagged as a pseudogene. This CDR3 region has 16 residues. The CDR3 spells CARSFTSGGAYNEQFF. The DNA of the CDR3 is TGTGCCAGAAGCTTCACTAGCGGGGGGGCCTACAATGAGCAGTTCTTC.

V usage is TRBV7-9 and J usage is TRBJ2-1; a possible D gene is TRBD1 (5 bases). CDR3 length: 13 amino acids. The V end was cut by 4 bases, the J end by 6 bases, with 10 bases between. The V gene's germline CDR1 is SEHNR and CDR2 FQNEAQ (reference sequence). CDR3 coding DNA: TGTGCCAGCAGCTCAGGGTTCGGCAATGAGCAGTTCTTC. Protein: CASSSGFGNEQFF.

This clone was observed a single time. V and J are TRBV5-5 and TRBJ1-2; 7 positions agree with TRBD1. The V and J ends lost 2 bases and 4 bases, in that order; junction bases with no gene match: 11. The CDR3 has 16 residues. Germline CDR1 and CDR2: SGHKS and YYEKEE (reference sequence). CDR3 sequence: CASSFIRGPNSYGYTF. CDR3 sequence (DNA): TGTGCCAGCAGCTTCATAAGGGGGCCTAATAGCTATGGCTACACCTTC.

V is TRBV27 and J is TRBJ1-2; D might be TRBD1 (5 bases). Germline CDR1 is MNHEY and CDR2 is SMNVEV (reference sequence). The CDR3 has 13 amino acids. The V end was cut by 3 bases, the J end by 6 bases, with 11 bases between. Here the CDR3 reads CASSFGRGDGYTF. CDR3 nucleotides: TGTGCCAGCAGTTTCGGGCGGGGGGATGGCTACACCTTC.